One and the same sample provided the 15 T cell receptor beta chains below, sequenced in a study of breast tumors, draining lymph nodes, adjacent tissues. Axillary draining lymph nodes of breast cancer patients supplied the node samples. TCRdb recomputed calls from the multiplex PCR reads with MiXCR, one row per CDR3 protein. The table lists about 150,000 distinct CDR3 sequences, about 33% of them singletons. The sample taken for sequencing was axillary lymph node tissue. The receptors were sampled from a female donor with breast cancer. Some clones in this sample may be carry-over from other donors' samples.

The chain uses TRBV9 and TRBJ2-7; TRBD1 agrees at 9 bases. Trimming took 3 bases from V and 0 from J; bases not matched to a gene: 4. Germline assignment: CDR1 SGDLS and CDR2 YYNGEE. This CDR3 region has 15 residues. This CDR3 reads CASSAGQGFSYEQYF. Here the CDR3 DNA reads TGTGCCAGCAGCGCGGGACAGGGCTTCTCCTACGAGCAGTACTTC.

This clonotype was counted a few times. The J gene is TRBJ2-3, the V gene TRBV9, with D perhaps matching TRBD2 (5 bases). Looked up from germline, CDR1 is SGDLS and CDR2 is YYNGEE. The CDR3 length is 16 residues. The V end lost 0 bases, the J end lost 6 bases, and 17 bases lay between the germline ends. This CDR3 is CASSVGVGEPADTQYF. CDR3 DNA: TGTGCCAGCAGCGTAGGGGTCGGGGAACCAGCGGATACGCAGTATTTT.

CDR3 residues: CSARSLAGSSYNEQFF. As DNA, the CDR3 is TGCAGTGCTAGGAGCCTAGCGGGGAGCTCCTACAATGAGCAGTTCTTC. The chain recombines TRBV20-1 with TRBJ2-1, with TRBD2 matching over 9 bases. The germline V gene has CDR1 DFQATT and CDR2 SNEGSKA (reference sequence). V trimming: 3 bases; J trimming: 0 bases; junction bases outside the gene matches: 6. The CDR3 extends over 16 amino acids.

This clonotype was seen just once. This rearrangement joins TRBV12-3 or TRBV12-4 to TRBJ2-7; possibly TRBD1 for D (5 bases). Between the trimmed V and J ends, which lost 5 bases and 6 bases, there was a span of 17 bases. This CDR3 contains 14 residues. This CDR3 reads CASSPITDSCEQYF. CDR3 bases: TGTGCCAGCAGTCCTATCACAGACAGTTGCGAGCAGTACTTC.

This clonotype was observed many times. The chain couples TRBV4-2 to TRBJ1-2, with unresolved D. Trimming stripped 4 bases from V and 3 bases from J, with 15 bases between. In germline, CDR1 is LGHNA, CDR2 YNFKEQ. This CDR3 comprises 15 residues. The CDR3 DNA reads TGTGCCAGCAGCCGCGGGAGGACGGACGACTATGGCTACACCTTC. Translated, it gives CASSRGRTDDYGYTF.

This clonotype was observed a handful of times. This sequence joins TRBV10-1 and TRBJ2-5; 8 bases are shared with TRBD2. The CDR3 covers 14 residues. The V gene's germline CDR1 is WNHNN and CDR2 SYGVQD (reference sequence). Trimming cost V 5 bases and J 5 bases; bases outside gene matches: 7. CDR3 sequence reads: CASSSGTSPETQYF. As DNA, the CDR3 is TGCGCCAGCAGTTCCGGGACTAGTCCGGAGACCCAGTACTTC.

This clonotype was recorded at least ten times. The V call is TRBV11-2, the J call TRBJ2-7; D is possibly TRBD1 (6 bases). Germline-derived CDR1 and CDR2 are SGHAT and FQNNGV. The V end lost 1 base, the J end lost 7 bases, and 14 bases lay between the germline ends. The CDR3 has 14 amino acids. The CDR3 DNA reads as TGTGCCAGCAGCTTAGTGGTACAGGGATGGGAGCAGTACGTC. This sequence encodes CASSLVVQGWEQYV.

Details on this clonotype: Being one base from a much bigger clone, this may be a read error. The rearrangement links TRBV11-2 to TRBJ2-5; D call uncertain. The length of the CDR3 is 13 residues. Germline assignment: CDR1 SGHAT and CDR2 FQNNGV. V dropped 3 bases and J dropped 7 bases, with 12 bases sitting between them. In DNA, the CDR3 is TGTGCCAGCAGCTTTTCCATTGTGGCGACCCAGTACTTC. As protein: CASSFSIVATQYF. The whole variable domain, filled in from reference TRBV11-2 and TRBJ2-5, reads EAGVAQSPRYKIIEKRQSVAFWCNPISGHATLYWYQQILGQGPKLLIQFQNNGVVDDSQLPKDRFSAERLKGVDSTLKIQPAKLEDSAVYLCASSFSIVATQYFGPGTRLLVL.

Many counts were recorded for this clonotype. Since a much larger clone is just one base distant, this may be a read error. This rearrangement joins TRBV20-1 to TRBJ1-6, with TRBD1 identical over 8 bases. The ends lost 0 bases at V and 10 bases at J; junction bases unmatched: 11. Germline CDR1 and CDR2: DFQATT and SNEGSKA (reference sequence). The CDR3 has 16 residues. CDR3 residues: CSARETGVGAYSPLHF. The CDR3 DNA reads TGCAGTGCTAGAGAGACAGGGGTTGGGGCTTACTCACCCCTCCACTTT.

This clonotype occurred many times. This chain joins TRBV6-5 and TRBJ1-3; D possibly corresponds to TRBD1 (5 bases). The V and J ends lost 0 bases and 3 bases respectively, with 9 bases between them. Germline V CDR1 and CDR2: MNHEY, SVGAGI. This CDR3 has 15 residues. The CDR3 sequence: CASSYSIGGGNTIYF. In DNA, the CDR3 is TGTGCCAGCAGTTACTCGATTGGGGGTGGAAACACCATATATTTT.

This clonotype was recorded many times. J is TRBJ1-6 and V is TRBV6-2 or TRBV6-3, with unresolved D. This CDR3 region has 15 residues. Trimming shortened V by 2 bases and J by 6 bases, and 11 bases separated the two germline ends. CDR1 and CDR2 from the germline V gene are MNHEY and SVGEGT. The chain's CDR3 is CASSYGGATNSPLHF. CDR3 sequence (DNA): TGTGCCAGCAGTTACGGTGGAGCTACTAATTCACCCCTCCACTTT.

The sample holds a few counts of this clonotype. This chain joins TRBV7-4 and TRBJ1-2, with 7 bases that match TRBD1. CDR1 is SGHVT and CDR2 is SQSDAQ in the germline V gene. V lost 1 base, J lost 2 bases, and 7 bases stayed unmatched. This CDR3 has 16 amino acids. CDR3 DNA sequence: TGTGCCAGCAGCTTAGGGGGGACAGAGGGGAACTATGGCTACACCTTC. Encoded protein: CASSLGGTEGNYGYTF.

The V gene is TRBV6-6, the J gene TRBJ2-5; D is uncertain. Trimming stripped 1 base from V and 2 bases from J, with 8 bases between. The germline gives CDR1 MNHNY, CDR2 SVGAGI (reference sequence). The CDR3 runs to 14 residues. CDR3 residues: CASSYLRVQETQYF. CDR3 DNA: TGTGCCAGCAGTTACTTAAGAGTACAAGAGACCCAGTACTTC.

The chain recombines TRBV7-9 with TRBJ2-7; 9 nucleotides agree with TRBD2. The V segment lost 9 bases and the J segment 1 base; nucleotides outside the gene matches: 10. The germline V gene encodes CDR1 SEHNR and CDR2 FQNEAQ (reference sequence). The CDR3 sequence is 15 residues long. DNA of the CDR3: TGTGCCAGAGGTACTAGCGGGTCAGATTCCTACGAGCAGTACTTC. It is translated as CARGTSGSDSYEQYF.

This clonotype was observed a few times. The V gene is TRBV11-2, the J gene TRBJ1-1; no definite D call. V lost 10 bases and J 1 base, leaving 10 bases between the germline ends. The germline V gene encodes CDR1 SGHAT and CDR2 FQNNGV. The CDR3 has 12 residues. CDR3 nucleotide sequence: TGTGCCACCACCTCCGGGAACACTGAAGCTTTCTTT. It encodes CATTSGNTEAFF.